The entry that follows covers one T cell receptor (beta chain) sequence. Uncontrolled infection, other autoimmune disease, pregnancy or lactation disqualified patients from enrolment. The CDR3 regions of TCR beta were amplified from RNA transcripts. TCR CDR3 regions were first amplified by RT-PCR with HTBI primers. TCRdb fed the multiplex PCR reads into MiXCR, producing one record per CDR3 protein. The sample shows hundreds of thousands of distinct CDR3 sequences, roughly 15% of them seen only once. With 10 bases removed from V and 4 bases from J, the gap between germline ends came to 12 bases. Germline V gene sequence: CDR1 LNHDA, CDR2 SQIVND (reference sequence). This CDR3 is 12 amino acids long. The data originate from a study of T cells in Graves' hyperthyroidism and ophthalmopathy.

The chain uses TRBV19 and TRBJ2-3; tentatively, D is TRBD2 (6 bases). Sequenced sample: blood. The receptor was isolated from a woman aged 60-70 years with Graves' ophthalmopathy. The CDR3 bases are TGTGCCACTACGGGGACTGCAGATACGCAGTATTTT. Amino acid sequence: CATTGTADTQYF. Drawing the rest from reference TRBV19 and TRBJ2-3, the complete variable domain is DGGITQSPKYLFRKEGQNVTLSCEQNLNHDAMYWYRQDPGQGLRLIYYSQIVNDFQKGDIAEGYSVSREKKESFPLTVTSAQKNPTAFYLCATTGTADTQYFGPGTRLTVL.